This T cell receptor (beta chain) appears in the sequencing data of a study of human T cells and chemical hapten exposure. For the study at large: Throughout the approximately 26-week study, diphenylcyclopropenone was applied weekly to the patients' scalps.

This clonotype showed up many times. Its antigen is still unknown. The V end lost 0 bases, the J end lost 3 bases, and 12 bases lay between the germline ends. This CDR3 is built from 15 residues. From germline, CDR1 is LNHNV and CDR2 YYDKDF (reference sequence). General observations from the study: High-frequency TCRs, those above 1 in 1000, stayed the same after DPC sensitization.

TCRdb used MiXCR to reprocess the RACE reads, holding one entry per CDR3 protein. The sample gives around 340,000 distinct CDR3 sequences, 6% to 8.5% of which show up once; approximately 8% is in the top ten. Sample time point: patch test 1, 2 weeks after DPC sensitization. As to treatment: therapeutic diphenylcyclopropenone sensitization with weekly scalp DPC. The study enrolled 18 to 70-year-old alopecia patients suitable for DPC. Sequences were derived from whole blood, sampled in connection with sensitization to the hapten diphenylcyclopropenone (DPC). The origin of this receptor is a young woman with alopecia areata. Some clones in this sample may be carry-over from other donors' samples. The chain is built from TRBV15 and TRBJ2-7; TRBD1 might be the D (5 bases). The CDR3 region has the DNA TGTGCCACCAGCAGAGAAAGGGGCCCCGACTACGAGCAGTACTTC. This codes for CATSRERGPDYEQYF.